The clone carrying this T cell receptor beta chain has a handful of counts. The data belong to a study of blood T cells in healthy people across ages. Primers used in a second PCR of roughly 6 to 12 cycles were a sample-barcoded 5' primer and a J-beta primer mix. From the 5' RACE reads, TCRdb called clonotypes with MiXCR, one entry per CDR3 protein. The sample yields about 1.4 million distinct CDR3 sequences, 59% seen once. The clonotype was recovered from a man between 18 and 35 years old in good health. Sequences were obtained from blood.

CDR3 sequence reads: CASSYPGTVQPQHF. DNA for the CDR3: TGTGCCAGCAGTTATCCCGGGACAGTTCAGCCCCAGCATTTT. The V call is TRBV6-2 or TRBV6-3, the J call TRBJ1-5; 7 bases match TRBD1. The trim removed 3 bases at V and 6 bases at J, leaving 5 bases unmatched. Germline V gives CDR1 MNHEY, CDR2 SVGEGT. The CDR3 covers 14 residues.